The entry below gives a single T cell receptor beta chain sequence along with its context. No antigen is known for it. There are no base qualities to consult, and no much larger clone falls within one base. The germline V gene encodes CDR1 SNHLY and CDR2 FYNNEI. V loses 6 bases of germline sequence and J loses 2 bases, and the interval between the two ends is 20 bases. There are 17 amino acids in the CDR3, from cysteine to phenylalanine inclusive. CDR3 DNA is the only sequence kept; it has 51 bases, read in frame from the first base. The data are from a study of cytomegalovirus exposure and HLA in healthy donors (dated by TCRdb to about 2017). In the study overall: An earlier analysis of approximately 550 of the donors reported 250 to 300 Gb of sequence data and 100 million to 140 million unique TCR beta sequences from 150 million to 200 million T cells. Five DR-DQ haplotypes were handled as single units for association and clustering, since linkage in the cohort was strong. Typing coverage differed by locus: A, B, C, DRB1 and DQB1 were typed in roughly 620-630 donors, DQA1 in 522, DPA1 in around 580, and DPB1 in approximately 450. Of the 300 to 400 genotyped donors, about 80% fell in the genetic ancestry cluster associated with self-reported Caucasian donors. In addition to the first cohort of 666 subjects, a separate validation cohort of under 150 different subjects was used. Class I and class II HLA loci were covered by the typing at four-digit resolution. In the later analysis, no new phenotypic data were used to find candidate immune exposures; instead, reliance was placed on TCR beta sequences and their occurrence across donors. The study was designed to test whether signatures of past pathogen exposure could be identified by cataloging public T cell receptors. A later genetic analysis took genome-wide SNP genotypes for about 55% of the roughly 700 donors and used that subset as a discovery cohort. Donor age, sex, ethnicity and CMV serostatus were compiled together with the repertoire data. An earlier analysis of 587 of the donors applied high-throughput TCR beta sequencing to assess whether each TCR beta V gene segment acted as functional or pseudogenic. The T cell repertoires of about 700 subjects were profiled by immunosequencing and related to cytomegalovirus serostatus. Every repertoire in the discovery cohort had been generated on one and the same sequencing platform. To predict cytomegalovirus infection status, the study combined high-throughput TCR immunosequencing, statistical association of individual TCRs with disease status, and machine learning. Among several hundred genotyped donors of the cohort, an average of approximately 220,000 unique TCR beta nucleotide sequences was sequenced per donor, of which about 19% were non-productive. In a later analysis, previously published TCR beta repertoires from 550 to 700 donors were re-analyzed and high-resolution HLA genotyping was added so that TCR occurrence patterns could be studied. Roughly 300 gigabases of sequencing data and approximately 84 million unique TCR sequences were included in an early release covering 550 to 800 HLA-typed donors. Overall results and qualifications from the work: Compared with the roughly 700-donor mean, donors in an Asian-associated ancestry cluster had fewer N-insertions in productive TCRs, according to a later genetic analysis. Strong co-occurrence of HLA alleles, especially DR and DQ, made assigning TCR associations to individual alleles difficult. While some public TCRs were present in many individuals, most TCR sequences turned up only very rarely across donors. Roughly 17 rarely observed V segments, including chromosome 9 orphons, were excluded from the earlier analysis of several hundred of the donors because counts were too low. In a later analysis, TCR association rates were found to vary across HLA loci, with the most associated TCRs seen for DRB1 alleles and the fewest for HLA-C alleles. In a later analysis, HLA-associated TCR beta chains showed more clonal expansion and lower generation probabilities than non-associated chains that were equally common. In vitro tests confirmed that a few of the cytomegalovirus-associated TCR beta chains recognize cytomegalovirus antigens. Because some donors lacked HLA typing at each locus, the association tests relied only on the typed subset. Correlated functional status among segregating V segments might be attributable to linkage disequilibrium, but an unknown experimental factor could not be ruled out. In a later analysis, over 15,000 TCR beta sequences were associated with specific HLA alleles at a false discovery rate of 0.05. Presence/absence analyses assumed roughly uniform sequencing depth across donors, an assumption that may not hold. In a later genetic analysis, a missense DCLRE1C variant was associated with V-gene and J-gene trimming of TCR beta chains, and the association was replicated in an independent cohort. Because the 87-base-pair reads could not distinguish some IMGT-functional V segments, including TRBV6-2 and TRBV6-3, those segments were excluded. Most CMV-associated TCR beta chains appeared to be HLA-restricted in a later analysis, and the HLA associations seemed to be driven largely by CMV exposure. A further reported finding was that TCR beta sequences accurately predicted the HLA-A and HLA-B alleles for most subjects in the first cohort. A later analysis reported that several top co-occurrence clusters appeared linked to parvovirus B19, influenza, CMV and Epstein-Barr virus. An earlier analysis of some 590 of the donors showed that most TCR beta V segments appeared in productive rearrangements either about 87% or about 30% of the time, which broadly matched IMGT annotations. Only TCR beta chains were sequenced in this cohort, and the absence of alpha or paired-chain data limited detectable features. The authors suggested that the approach could potentially be extended to other disease states and immunological phenotypes. CMV serostatus was the only immune exposure information available for the cohort. The study gave a list of under 200 TCR beta chains associated with cytomegalovirus. The classifier was reported to diagnose cytomegalovirus status with high specificity and sensitivity in both the original and validation cohorts. A group of highly shared sequence variants was considered likely to be a technical artifact of the sequencing pipeline.

The cohort comprised 550 to 700 healthy bone marrow donors. All cohort members were sampled while nominally healthy, although unrecorded immune exposures were likely present. The donor tested CMV seronegative, placing the donor among the 350 or so seronegative members of the cohort. A peripheral blood sample was provided by each donor, and peripheral blood mononuclear cells were used for TCR beta sequencing. The Qiagen DNeasy Blood Extraction Kit was used to extract genomic DNA from the blood cell samples. Library preparation used the immunoSEQ multiplex PCR assay. A mixture of 60 forward primers for TCR Vbeta segments and 13 reverse primers for TCR Jbeta segments was used in the multiplex PCR. Amplification of the CDR3 region of rearranged TCR beta genes was performed with a multiplex PCR assay on genomic DNA. On the Illumina HiSeq System, the amplified TCR beta libraries were sequenced as 87-base-pair reads. The original methods were these. In a later analysis, roughly 80 million unique TCR beta chains were counted across the 650 to 750 repertoires, and around 10 million of these chains were shared by at least two donors. Raw reads were error-corrected and collapsed into unique sequences by a nearest-neighbor algorithm in which closely related sequences were merged to remove PCR and sequencing errors. CDR3 sequences were aligned to IMGT reference sequences to assign V, D and J gene segments. Each retained sequence needed at least a six-nucleotide match to both a V gene segment and a J gene segment. Rearrangements were called productive when the CDR3 lacked stop codons and stayed in frame with V and J; all others were non-productive. CDR3 was defined according to IMGT convention as the region running from the second conserved V-encoded cysteine to the conserved J-encoded phenylalanine. The earlier analysis of 587 of the donors excluded sequences that lacked an unambiguous match to a single V gene segment. In an earlier analysis of 587 of the donors, V segments were called functional above 56.7% productive rearrangements and were called segregating when the between-donor standard deviation exceeded 5%. A statistical classification framework was built to diagnose cytomegalovirus status from the catalog of TCR beta chain sequences. A later analysis assigned V and J genes by comparing TCR nucleotide sequences with IMGT/GENE-DB human TR gene sequences. A later analysis assigned CDR3 sequences and most-parsimonious VDJ recombination scenarios with the TCRdist pipeline. In a later analysis, every TCR beta chain was defined by the combination of its CDR3 amino acid sequence and its V-gene family, and reads without a unique V-gene family were dropped. In a later analysis, approximately 640 highly shared, low-generation-probability nucleotide sequences were removed to address suspected cross-contamination and a sequencing artifact. For each public chain, a later analysis derived a clonal expansion index from normalized ranks of inferred template counts within each repertoire. In a later analysis, generation probabilities were computed with a VDJ recombination model fitted to out-of-frame rearrangements, and the resulting probabilities were checked against IGoR. In a later analysis, hypergeometric tests were used to score TCR-TCR, TCR-HLA and TCR-CMV co-occurrence, with a repertoire-size bias correction applied to TCR pairs. False discovery rates were estimated in a later analysis by permuting HLA or CMV assignments 20 times. In a later analysis, co-occurring TCRs were grouped using DBSCAN, with TCRdist sequence similarity added in when clustering inside HLA-allele-positive subsets. Repertoires with fewer than 30,000 or more than 120,000 public chains were left out of co-occurrence clustering, as were about five repertoires with anomalous nucleotide sharing. Here the immuneACCESS table is served through TCRdb, limited to in-frame sequences with V and J called. Missing clones are a known gap in these copies; in checked studies unresolved V genes cover under half, and the rest lacks a known reason. The V and J calls and clone size were taken over from that table, and D and trimming were inferred from the DNA. The table for this sample lists almost 95,000 clones; about two thirds of them were counted only once. 2.5% to 3% of the sample rests with the top ten.

This receptor was identified in a man in his fifties in good health and CMV-seronegative. Sequenced input: PBMCs. Recombination linked TRBV2 to TRBJ1-3, and TRBD1 may be the D gene, going by 6 matching bases. The CDR3 corresponds to CASSPVETGDTGNTIYF. The sequenced DNA: TGTGCCAGCAGCCCGGTTGAGACAGGCGACACTGGAAACACCATATATTTT.